Below are 4 T cell receptor beta chains sequenced from a single sample in a study of blood T cell repertoires in COVID-19. Assay: immunoSEQ multiplex PCR; the TCRdb copy retains only in-frame clones and omits some. This sample has a few hundred thousand clones, with approximately 83% found just once. The sequenced material came from peripheral blood. Source of these receptors: a woman aged 25-40 years with COVID-19, enrolled during active disease.

The chain is built from TRBV7-6 and TRBJ2-5, with D tentatively TRBD2 (5 bases). CDR1 is SGHVS and CDR2 is FNYEAQ in the germline V gene. The CDR3 covers 17 residues. Trimming removed 5 bases at V and 3 bases at J, with 22 bases between. For the CDR3, the DNA is TGTGCCAGCAGCAGCCAAAAGGTCGGTAGCGTAAAAGAGACCCAGTACTTC. It is translated as CASSSQKVGSVKETQYF.

The chain recombines TRBV7-9 with TRBJ1-4, with D possibly being TRBD1 (5 bases). This CDR3 comprises 14 residues. V lost 5 bases, J lost 5 bases, and 12 bases lay in between. Looked up from germline, CDR1 is SEHNR and CDR2 is FQNEAQ (reference sequence). The CDR3 nucleotides are TGTGCCAGCAGCCAGGAGGGGAACAATGAAAAACTGTTTTTT. The encoded protein is CASSQEGNNEKLFF.

The chain uses TRBV30 and TRBJ2-3; 7 positions agree with TRBD2. In germline, CDR1 is GTSNPN, CDR2 SVGIG (reference sequence). Trimming removed 1 base from V and 4 bases from J; junction bases left unmatched: 5. This CDR3 has 14 residues. In nucleotides, the CDR3 is TGTGCCTGGAGTGGGGCGGGAGTCCCAGATACGCAGTATTTT. It translates to CAWSGAGVPDTQYF.

This chain's CDR3 is CSVVPSSSYEQYF. CDR3 in DNA: TGCAGCGTTGTCCCTTCGAGCTCCTACGAGCAGTACTTC. The rearrangement links TRBV29-1 to TRBJ2-7; D unclear. V was clipped by 4 bases and J by 0 bases, with 10 bases between them. CDR1 is SQVTM, CDR2 ANQGSEA, per germline. This CDR3 has 13 amino acids.